What follows is one TCR beta chain and its context. This CDR3 contains 19 residues. V lost 11 bases and J lost 3; bases outside the gene matches: 21. CDR1 and CDR2 (germline): SNHLY, FYNNEI. The sample belongs to a study of shared clonotypes between healthy human individuals. The quantity of DNA used in unsorted PBMC replicate PCRs was approximately 300 ng, corresponding to 25,000 to 35,000 T cell genomes. Libraries were prepared by immunoSEQ multiplex PCR; TCRdb keeps only in-frame clonotypes and omits some of them. Of 450,000 to 500,000 clones listed, 70% to 80% are singletons. Every contributor of samples was a Caucasian grown-up residing in Nashville, Tennessee.

This sequence originates from a woman aged 35 to 49 in good health. Some clones in this sample may be carry-over from other donors' samples. The sequencing input was PBMCs. The chain couples TRBV2 to TRBJ2-7, with 14 bases lining up with TRBD2. The CDR3 bases are TGTGCCGTCTCCGAATTCGGGACTAGCGGGAGTCTAGAGGACTACGAGCAGTACTTC. Amino acid sequence: CAVSEFGTSGSLEDYEQYF. Drawing the rest from reference TRBV2 and TRBJ2-7, the complete variable domain is EPEVTQTPSHQVTQMGQEVILRCVPISNHLYFYWYRQILGQKVEFLVSFYNNEISEKSEIFDDQFSVERPDGSNFTLKIRSTKLEDSAMYFCAVSEFGTSGSLEDYEQYFGPGTRLTVT.